These 24 T cell receptor beta chains were sequenced from one sample in a study of CD8 T cells in ankylosing spondylitis. MiXCR was run by TCRdb on the 5' RACE reads, yielding one entry per CDR3 protein. This sample yields 220,000 or so distinct CDR3 sequences, of which about 10% are seen a single time; under 25% belongs to the top ten. Sequencing was performed on blood, either unsorted or a sorted T cell fraction (not recorded which). All receptors derive from a male donor with ankylosing spondylitis or in good health (not recorded which).

This clonotype was counted many times. The rearrangement links TRBV7-8 to TRBJ2-2, with 10 bases identical to TRBD1. Trimming took 5 bases from V and 5 from J; bases not matched to a gene: 8. The CDR3 runs to 16 residues. Germline V gene lookup returns CDR1 SGHVS and CDR2 FQNEAQ. Here the CDR3 reads CASSDQTGGYTGELFF. The CDR3 DNA reads as TGTGCCAGCAGCGACCAGACAGGGGGCTATACCGGGGAGCTGTTTTTT.

There are many counts of this clonotype. The J gene is TRBJ2-1, the V gene TRBV30; 7 nucleotides align to TRBD2. The CDR3 runs to 15 residues. The trim removed 4 bases at V and 7 bases at J, leaving 13 bases unmatched. Germline CDR1 GTSNPN, CDR2 SVGIG (reference sequence). Written as DNA, the CDR3 is TGTGCCTGGATGCGGGGGTTGGTAGCGACGAATGAGCAGTTCTTC. Its translation: CAWMRGLVATNEQFF.

The table lists this clonotype with many counts. The chain employs TRBV14 and TRBJ2-7, with D perhaps TRBD2 (6 bases). V dropped 1 base and J dropped 1 base, with 14 bases sitting between them. Germline-derived CDR1 and CDR2 are SGHDN and FVKESK. There are 16 residues in the CDR3. The CDR3 reads CASSQVLGTRSYEQYF. The CDR3 DNA sequence: TGTGCCAGCAGCCAAGTGCTCGGGACTCGATCCTACGAGCAGTACTTC.

This clonotype was seen ten or more times. The V and J genes are TRBV7-3 and TRBJ2-2, with D perhaps matching TRBD1 or TRBD2 (5 bases each). The V and J ends lost 6 bases and 0 bases respectively, with 14 bases between them. CDR1 and CDR2 from the germline V gene are SGHTA and FQGTGA. The CDR3 covers 16 residues. In DNA, the CDR3 is TGTGCCAGCAGTGCACAGGCGGGTTCGAACACCGGGGAGCTGTTTTTT. Translating it yields CASSAQAGSNTGELFF. The full variable domain, in which reference TRBV7-3 and TRBJ2-2 provide the parts outside the CDR3, is GAGVSQTPSNKVTEKGKYVELRCDPISGHTALYWYRQSLGQGPEFLIYFQGTGAADDSGLPNDRFFAVRPEGSVSTLKIQRTERGDSAVYLCASSAQAGSNTGELFFGEGSRLTVL.

This clonotype was detected a few times. The rearrangement links TRBV6-6 to TRBJ2-3, with D unresolved. There are 13 residues in the CDR3. The V end was cut by 6 bases, the J end by 6 bases, with 13 bases between. Per germline, CDR1 MNHNY and CDR2 SVGAGI (reference sequence). CDR3 protein: CASRPPSGDTQYF. In DNA form, the CDR3 reads TGTGCCAGCAGACCTCCCTCCGGCGATACGCAGTATTTT.

This clonotype was seen many times. The chain recombines TRBV7-8 with TRBJ1-1, with D maybe TRBD1 (6 bases). Germline V CDR1 and CDR2: SGHVS, FQNEAQ. V lost 1 base to trimming and J lost 3 bases, with 15 bases between them. CDR3 length: 16 residues. The DNA for the CDR3 is TGTGCCAGCAGCTTAGTGGACAGAGGGCCGGACACTGAAGCTTTCTTT. Protein: CASSLVDRGPDTEAFF.

The V gene is TRBV19, the J gene TRBJ2-7, with a weak D call TRBD1 (5 bases). Between the trimmed V and J ends, which lost 2 bases and 5 bases, there was a span of 13 bases. Germline V gene sequence: CDR1 LNHDA, CDR2 SQIVND (reference sequence). This CDR3 is 14 amino acids long. The CDR3 protein is CASSISRATHEQYF. CDR3 DNA: TGTGCCAGTAGTATAAGCAGGGCGACGCACGAGCAGTACTTC.

The sample holds a few counts of this clonotype. This chain joins TRBV28 and TRBJ2-1; TRBD2 is a possible D gene (6 bases). CDR1 is MDHEN and CDR2 is SYDVKM in the germline V gene. The CDR3 is 16 amino acids. V was pared by 3 bases and J by 0 bases, with 12 bases between. As DNA, the CDR3 is TGTGCCAGCAGTTTCGGCGGGGTTTTCTCCTACAATGAGCAGTTCTTC. Translation: CASSFGGVFSYNEQFF.

This clonotype has ten or more counts. The J gene is TRBJ2-7, the V gene TRBV4-2; D might be TRBD1 or TRBD2, each matching 6 bases. The germline V and J ends were trimmed by 7 bases and 3 bases, with 19 bases remaining between them. The germline CDR1 and CDR2 sequences are LGHNA and YNFKEQ. This CDR3 has 15 residues. Here the CDR3 DNA reads TGTGCCAGCACCTCAGGCCGGGGGACACTCTACGAGCAGTACTTC. Protein: CASTSGRGTLYEQYF.

The table lists this clonotype with many counts. The CDR3 loop is CSVVAGEETQYF. The CDR3 DNA reads TGCAGCGTTGTCGCAGGGGAAGAGACCCAGTACTTC. The rearrangement joins TRBV29-1 to TRBJ2-5; a weak D match, TRBD1 (6 bases). The CDR3 consists of 12 residues. Per the germline V gene, CDR1 is SQVTM and CDR2 is ANQGSEA. V lost 4 bases and J lost 3, with 9 bases in between.

This clonotype was found a few times. The CDR3 DNA is TGTGCCAGCAGTCGGGGGGAGAGCCCGGGCTACACCTTC. Amino acids: CASSRGESPGYTF. The rearrangement links TRBV3-1 to TRBJ1-2; a weak D match, TRBD1 (5 bases). Germline V gives CDR1 LGHDT, CDR2 YNNKEL (reference sequence). The V end was cut by 6 bases, the J end by 8 bases, with 16 bases between. This CDR3 contains 13 residues. The full variable domain, completed using reference TRBV3-1 and TRBJ1-2, is DTAVSQTPKYLVTQMGNDKSIKCEQNLGHDTMYWYKQDSKKFLKIMFSYNNKELIINETVPNRFSPKSPDKAHLNLHINSLELGDSAVYFCASSRGESPGYTFGSGTRLTVV.

This clonotype turned up a few times. The chain employs TRBV12-3 or TRBV12-4 and TRBJ2-7, with 7 nucleotides matching TRBD1. The CDR3 contains 13 residues. The V segment lost 9 bases and the J segment 5 bases; nucleotides outside the gene matches: 10. CDR3 region: CASGGTGVDEQYF. CDR3 DNA sequence: TGTGCCAGTGGGGGAACAGGGGTAGACGAGCAGTACTTC.

This clonotype was picked up a small number of times. The chain employs TRBV7-9 and TRBJ2-1; 12 bases line up with TRBD2. V was pared by 7 bases and J by 6 bases, with 7 bases of the junction left unmatched. The CDR3 totals 15 residues. Looked up from germline, CDR1 is SEHNR and CDR2 is FQNEAQ (reference sequence). CDR3 nucleotide sequence: TGTGCCAGCACCCCTAGCGGGGGGGCTTTCAATGAGCAGTTCTTC. It is translated as CASTPSGGAFNEQFF.

The table lists this clonotype with many counts. The chain has TRBV20-1 and TRBJ2-1; 8 bases line up with TRBD1. V dropped 2 bases and J dropped 0; count of bases not matched to a gene: 3. The CDR3 is made up of 15 amino acids. Looked up from germline, CDR1 is DFQATT and CDR2 is SNEGSKA (reference sequence). The CDR3 protein is CSARKGQGSYNEQFF. CDR3 DNA sequence: TGCAGTGCTAGAAAAGGACAGGGCTCCTACAATGAGCAGTTCTTC.

Many counts were recorded for this clonotype. V usage is TRBV29-1 and J usage is TRBJ2-1; 8 bases line up with TRBD1. Germline V gene data show CDR1 as SQVTM and CDR2 as ANQGSEA. Germline trimming cut 2 bases from V and 6 bases from J; bases unmatched to any gene: 3. The CDR3 runs to 13 residues. The CDR3 loop reads CSVEPGQGNEQFF. CDR3 in DNA: TGCAGCGTTGAACCCGGACAGGGCAATGAGCAGTTCTTC.

This clonotype was observed at least ten times. V and J are TRBV7-2 and TRBJ2-1; 9 bases match TRBD1. V shed 8 bases, J shed 7 bases, and the junction held 6 bases outside the gene matches. Germline-derived CDR1 and CDR2 are SGHTA and FQGNSA. This CDR3 comprises 13 residues. The CDR3 DNA reads as TGTGCCAGCGCGAACAGGGGGCGGAATGAGCAGTTCTTC. It is translated as CASANRGRNEQFF.

This clonotype was seen a few times. This chain connects TRBV15 to TRBJ2-2, with TRBD2 identical over 8 bases. From germline, CDR1 is LNHNV and CDR2 YYDKDF (reference sequence). The J segment lost 0 bases and the V segment lost 5 bases, leaving 5 bases of the junction unmatched. The CDR3 totals 16 residues. CDR3 sequence (DNA): TGTGCCACCAGCGCGCGCGGGGGGCCGAACACCGGGGAGCTGTTTTTT. Its protein product is CATSARGGPNTGELFF.

This clonotype was counted many times. This chain joins TRBV5-1 and TRBJ2-1; the match to TRBD2 covers 9 bases. The ends lost 0 bases at V and 15 bases at J; junction bases unmatched: 13. Germline CDR1 is SGHRS and CDR2 is YFSETQ. The CDR3 extends over 15 amino acids. The CDR3 protein is CASSLDGSSGGIAFF. In DNA, the CDR3 is TGCGCCAGCAGCTTGGATGGGAGTAGCGGGGGAATTGCGTTCTTC.

This clonotype came up many times. The chain employs TRBV5-1 and TRBJ2-7, with TRBD1 as a possible D gene (5 bases). V dropped 1 base and J dropped 1 base, with 9 bases sitting between them. The CDR3 is 14 amino acids. Germline V gene data show CDR1 as SGHRS and CDR2 as YFSETQ. CDR3 coding DNA: TGCGCCAGCAGCTTGAACAGGCTTTCCTACGAGCAGTACTTC. Translation gives CASSLNRLSYEQYF.

Ten or more counts support this clonotype. The genes are TRBV5-6 and TRBJ1-1, with D unresolved. Germline V CDR1 and CDR2: SGHDT, YYEEEE. Deletions cut 5 bases from V and 1 base from J, with 9 bases between. The CDR3 is 13 residues long. CDR3 in DNA: TGTGCCAGCAGAAACTCCCCGAACACTGAAGCTTTCTTT. It codes for CASRNSPNTEAFF. The full variable domain, with the rest looked up from reference TRBV5-6 and TRBJ1-1, is DAGVTQSPTHLIKTRGQQVTLRCSPKSGHDTVSWYQQALGQGPQFIFQYYEEEERQRGNFPDRFSGHQFPNYSSELNVNALLLGDSALYLCASRNSPNTEAFFGQGTRLTVV.

This clonotype occurred many times. The chain has TRBV5-1 and TRBJ2-7, with 7 bases identical to TRBD1. V lost 3 bases to trimming and J lost 2 bases; unmatched junction nucleotides: 8. Germline V gene data show CDR1 as SGHRS and CDR2 as YFSETQ. The CDR3 is 15 residues long. In nucleotides, the CDR3 is TGCGCCAGCAGCTCCACCGGGACAGAGCCCTACGAGCAGTACTTC. It translates to CASSSTGTEPYEQYF.

This clonotype was counted ten times or more. The V gene is TRBV2, the J gene TRBJ2-1, with D unresolved. Trimming pared 7 bases from V and 9 bases from J, leaving 10 bases between. Germline CDR1 reads SNHLY; CDR2 reads FYNNEI. The CDR3 has 11 amino acids. CDR3 bases: TGTGCCAGCATCCAATCCACTGAGCAGTTCTTC. This codes for CASIQSTEQFF.

V gene TRBV20-1 combines with J gene TRBJ1-6, with D hard to call. With 0 bases removed from V and 4 bases from J, the gap between germline ends came to 13 bases. The CDR3 loop spans 16 amino acids. The germline V gene has CDR1 DFQATT and CDR2 SNEGSKA (reference sequence). The CDR3 nucleotides are TGCAGTGCTAGAGAGCGGCACGACTTATATAATTCACCCCTCCACTTT. It translates to CSARERHDLYNSPLHF.

This clonotype was counted ten times or more. The genes are TRBV7-6 and TRBJ2-2; D may correspond to TRBD1 or TRBD2 (6 bases each). Germline loops: CDR1 SGHVS, CDR2 FNYEAQ. Trimming pared 1 base from V and 2 bases from J, leaving 14 bases between. The CDR3 length is 17 residues. The CDR3 spells CASSLEGGTRNTGELFF. In nucleotides, the CDR3 is TGTGCCAGCAGCTTAGAAGGCGGGACACGAAACACCGGGGAGCTGTTTTTT.